The 7 T cell receptor beta chains presented below share a single source sample, sequenced in a study of human T cells and chemical hapten exposure. One entry per CDR3 protein results from TCRdb running MiXCR on the RACE reads. This sample has nearly 110,000 distinct CDR3 sequences, with 12% found just once. Documented time point: pre-sensitization, week 0. Regarding treatment: therapeutic diphenylcyclopropenone sensitization with weekly scalp DPC. The sequenced sample was whole blood, obtained in connection with sensitization to the hapten diphenylcyclopropenone (DPC). The receptors here all came from a woman aged 50 to 65 with alopecia areata. Some clones in this sample may be carry-over from other donors' samples.

This clonotype has at least ten counts. The chain links TRBV2 to TRBJ2-2; D is possibly TRBD2 (5 bases). With 8 bases removed from V and 4 bases from J, the gap between germline ends came to 11 bases. There are 13 residues in the CDR3. The germline gives CDR1 SNHLY, CDR2 FYNNEI. The CDR3 region has the DNA TGTGCCAGCGGTAGCGAGGTCACCGGGGAGCTGTTTTTT. It yields the protein CASGSEVTGELFF.

This sequence joins TRBV12-3 or TRBV12-4 and TRBJ2-3; the D call may be TRBD1 or TRBD2 (5 bases each). This CDR3 comprises 14 residues. The ends were cut back, 3 bases at V and 4 bases at J, with 11 bases in the middle. CDR3 loop: CASSFMGESDTQYF. The CDR3 nucleotides are TGTGCCAGCAGTTTTATGGGGGAGTCAGATACGCAGTATTTT.

The chain is built from TRBV3-1 and TRBJ1-4, with 10 bases lining up with TRBD1. The V segment lost 8 bases and the J segment 5 bases; nucleotides outside the gene matches: 2. Germline lookup yields CDR1 LGHDT and CDR2 YNNKEL (reference sequence). This CDR3 has 13 amino acids. CDR3 DNA sequence: TGTGCCAGCGGACAGGGGGTCAATGAAAAACTGTTTTTT. This codes for CASGQGVNEKLFF.

This clonotype was picked up one time. The J gene is TRBJ2-7, the V gene TRBV19, with D perhaps TRBD2 (6 bases). This CDR3 is 14 amino acids long. V dropped 3 bases and J dropped 0 bases, with 9 bases sitting between them. The V gene's germline CDR1 is LNHDA and CDR2 SQIVND (reference sequence). CDR3 bases: TGTGCCAGTAGTATTGGGGACTTCTCCTACGAGCAGTACTTC. Its protein is CASSIGDFSYEQYF.

Many counts were recorded for this clonotype. This CDR3 is CSAATGGTDTQYF. Here the CDR3 DNA reads TGCAGTGCTGCGACGGGTGGCACAGATACGCAGTATTTT. The rearrangement uses TRBV20-1 and TRBJ2-3; D remains ambiguous. Per the germline V gene, CDR1 is DFQATT and CDR2 is SNEGSKA (reference sequence). With 5 bases removed from V and 1 base from J, the gap between germline ends came to 10 bases. The CDR3 spans 13 residues.

Here the CDR3 DNA reads TGCAGCGCTGGGGTCGATTCGGATGGTAACTATGGCTACACCTTC. Its translation is CSAGVDSDGNYGYTF. This chain joins TRBV29-1 and TRBJ1-2; D gene unclear. CDR1 and CDR2 (germline): SQVTM, ANQGSEA. This CDR3 is built from 15 residues. Trimming pared 7 bases from V and 1 base from J, leaving 19 bases between.

About this clonotype: In this CDR3 the conserved last residue, phenylalanine or tryptophan, is missing, so a read error is likely. The V call is TRBV29-1, the J call TRBJ1-1, with D tentatively TRBD1 (5 bases). This CDR3 is 13 amino acids long. Germline V gene lookup returns CDR1 SQVTM and CDR2 ANQGSEA. The germline V and J ends were trimmed by 8 bases and 10 bases, with 23 bases remaining between them. The CDR3 protein is CSQISYADSAAFL. CDR3 DNA: TGCAGCCAAATCTCTTACGCCGACAGCGCAGCTTTCCTT.